This entry lists 23 T cell receptor beta chains sequenced from one sample in a study of vaccination effects on CD4 cells after COVID-19 (dated by TCRdb to the early 2020s). To identify antigen-specific CD4+ T cell clonotypes by their expansion, the ViraFEST assay first stimulated PBMC with viral peptide pools and then applied TCR sequencing. After less than 13 days of culture, CD4+ T cells were isolated with the EasySep CD4+ T cell isolation kit. Two doses of either the BNT162b2 or the mRNA-1273 mRNA SARS-CoV-2 vaccine were administered to participants. The library was produced with the immunoSEQ multiplex PCR assay. This immuneACCESS table, as held by TCRdb, lists in-frame sequences with V and J called but not all clones. Of the missing ones, under half trace to an unresolved V gene in checked studies; the others have no known cause. The table for this sample lists fewer than 30,000 clones; roughly 85% of them were counted only once. The ten largest clonotypes hold more than 1.4% of the sample.

Antigens for these TCRs are unknown. Sequencing was performed on CD4+ T cells from PBMCs cultured with HCoV-NL63 spike peptides, taken after COVID-19 vaccination. The cell subset or site label here, explained by the study, means: HCoV-NL63 spike overlapping peptide pool stimulation. These receptors all come from a human donor who received a COVID-19 vaccine. Some clones in this sample may be carry-over from other donors' samples.

The chain carries TRBV5-5 and TRBJ1-6; TRBD1 might be the D (6 bases). This CDR3 has 16 amino acids. Trimming removed 1 base from V and 3 bases from J, with 11 bases in between. Germline loops: CDR1 SGHKS, CDR2 YYEKEE (reference sequence). The CDR3 loop reads CASSLLDRLYNSPLHF. In nucleotides, the CDR3 is TGTGCCAGCAGCTTGCTGGACAGACTCTATAATTCACCCCTCCACTTT.

The gene calls are TRBV14 and TRBJ1-2; 9 bases align to TRBD1. CDR1 is SGHDN, CDR2 FVKESK, per germline. The V and J ends lost 5 bases and 8 bases, in that order; junction bases with no gene match: 6. CDR3 length equals 13 residues. The CDR3: CASSGTGSRGYTF. CDR3 coding DNA: TGTGCCAGCAGCGGGACAGGGTCCCGGGGCTACACCTTC.

The chain has TRBV30 and TRBJ2-5; 11 bases agree with TRBD2. Germline CDR1 reads GTSNPN; CDR2 reads SVGIG (reference sequence). The CDR3 extends over 15 amino acids. The V and J ends lost 1 base and 1 base, in that order; junction bases with no gene match: 2. The CDR3 sequence is CAWSALAGGQETQYF. The CDR3 DNA reads as TGTGCCTGGAGTGCCCTAGCGGGGGGCCAAGAGACCCAGTACTTC. The whole variable domain, remainder taken from reference TRBV30 and TRBJ2-5, is SQTIHQWPATLVQPVGSPLSLECTVEGTSNPNLYWYRQAAGRGLQLLFYSVGIGQISSEVPQNLSASRPQDRQFILSSKKLLLSDSGFYLCAWSALAGGQETQYFGPGTRLLVL.

The chain is built from TRBV28 and TRBJ1-1, with D uncertain. Deletions cut 4 bases from V and 1 base from J, with 7 bases between. Germline V gene sequence: CDR1 MDHEN, CDR2 SYDVKM. The CDR3 is 13 residues long. As DNA, the CDR3 is TGTGCCAGCAGTTCAACCCGGAACACTGAAGCTTTCTTT. Translation: CASSSTRNTEAFF.

The chain couples TRBV25-1 to TRBJ1-2; D is unclear. The CDR3 extends over 12 amino acids. The germline V gene encodes CDR1 MGHDK and CDR2 SYGVNS. Trimming took off 5 bases at V and 5 bases at J, with 9 bases between the two ends. CDR3 sequence reads: CASSLGYYGYTF. In nucleotides, the CDR3 is TGTGCCAGCAGTCTGGGGTATTATGGCTACACCTTC.

The chain uses TRBV4-1 and TRBJ2-6; D gene ambiguous. Trimming removed 0 bases from V and 0 bases from J, with 9 bases in between. This CDR3 region has 17 residues. CDR1 MGHRA and CDR2 YSYEKL come from the germline V gene. The CDR3 bases are TGCGCCAGCAGCCAAGACCCCCCGGGCTCTGGGGCCAACGTCCTGACTTTC. It is translated as CASSQDPPGSGANVLTF.

DNA of the CDR3: TGTGCCAGCAGCTACACGACAGGGACCTATAATTCACCCCTCCACTTT. Protein product: CASSYTTGTYNSPLHF. V usage is TRBV7-2 and J usage is TRBJ1-6; TRBD1 matches 7 bases. This CDR3 region has 16 residues. V was pared by 4 bases and J by 2 bases, with 5 bases of the junction left unmatched. CDR1 and CDR2 from the germline V gene are SGHTA and FQGNSA.

The chain couples TRBV3-1 (or the pseudogene TRBV3-2) to TRBJ2-3, with D perhaps TRBD1 (5 bases). This CDR3 spans 16 amino acids. V lost 5 bases and J 1 base, leaving 16 bases between the germline ends. Looked up from germline, CDR1 is LGHDT and CDR2 is YNNKEL (reference sequence). The CDR3, as DNA: TGTGCCAGCAGCTTATCAGGGCCCGTTGGCACAGATACGCAGTATTTT. This sequence encodes CASSLSGPVGTDTQYF.

The genes are TRBV29-1 and TRBJ2-1; D might be TRBD1 (6 bases). V dropped 4 bases and J dropped 0 bases, with 10 bases sitting between them. Germline CDR1 SQVTM, CDR2 ANQGSEA. This CDR3 comprises 14 residues. CDR3 amino acids: CSVGRDNSYNEQFF. In DNA, the CDR3 is TGCAGCGTTGGAAGGGACAACTCCTACAATGAGCAGTTCTTC.

The rearrangement links TRBV18 to TRBJ1-4, with 7 bases that match TRBD1. The CDR3 has 16 amino acids. J lost 3 bases, V lost 4 bases, and 8 bases had no gene match. The germline V gene encodes CDR1 KGHSH and CDR2 LQKENI. In nucleotides, the CDR3 is TGTGCCAGCTCACTTTCCCCGACAGGGTCTAATGAAAAACTGTTTTTT. Translating gives CASSLSPTGSNEKLFF.

CDR3 residues: CASSPPTRRGSNQPQHF. CDR3 sequence (DNA): TGTGCCAGTAGTCCCCCCACACGGAGGGGTAGCAATCAGCCCCAGCATTTT. The chain couples TRBV19 to TRBJ1-5; tentative D call: TRBD1 (5 bases). This CDR3 is 17 amino acids long. Germline V gene lookup returns CDR1 LNHDA and CDR2 SQIVND (reference sequence). Trimming took 5 bases from V and 0 from J, leaving 17 bases between them.

V is TRBV19 and J is TRBJ1-1; unclear D gene. Deletions cut 9 bases from V and 3 bases from J, with 8 bases between. The V gene's germline CDR1 is LNHDA and CDR2 SQIVND (reference sequence). This CDR3 has 11 residues. The CDR3 spells CASSFYTEAFF. CDR3 DNA sequence: TGTGCCAGCTCCTTCTACACTGAAGCTTTCTTT.

The CDR3 DNA follows: TGCGCCAGCAGCTTGATTGGGTCCCGGCGGGAGACCCAGTACTTC. Residues: CASSLIGSRRETQYF. This chain connects TRBV5-1 to TRBJ2-5, with unresolved D. Germline assignment: CDR1 SGHRS and CDR2 YFSETQ. V was clipped by 1 base and J by 5 bases, with 15 bases between them. The CDR3 has 15 residues.

The V call is TRBV5-5, the J call TRBJ2-7, with D possibly being TRBD2 (5 bases). The CDR3 runs to 14 residues. The germline gives CDR1 SGHKS, CDR2 YYEKEE (reference sequence). Deletions cut 4 bases from V and 4 bases from J, with 15 bases between. The CDR3 nucleotides read TGTGCCAGCAGCCCCGCCCCCGCGGGTTACGAGCAGTACGTC. Encoded protein: CASSPAPAGYEQYV.

The rearrangement uses TRBV6-5 and TRBJ1-1; no clear D gene. This CDR3 is built from 15 residues. Germline V CDR1 and CDR2: MNHEY, SVGAGI. The V gene lost 6 bases and the J gene lost 2 bases, with 16 bases spanning the gap. The CDR3 is CASRASIAGNTEAFF. As DNA, the CDR3 is TGTGCCAGCAGAGCCTCTATTGCAGGAAACACTGAAGCTTTCTTT.

The rearrangement uses TRBV29-1 and TRBJ1-5; 11 nucleotides line up with TRBD1. Losses at the gene ends were 3 bases for V and 9 bases for J; bases not matched to a gene: 7. CDR3 length: 14 amino acids. Germline V lookup: CDR1 SQVTM, CDR2 ANQGSEA. In DNA form, the CDR3 reads TGCAGCGTTGAGCTAGCGGGACAGGGGGGGCCCCAGCATTTT. This translates into CSVELAGQGGPQHF.

The chain links TRBV14 to TRBJ1-4; D not certain. Per germline, CDR1 SGHDN and CDR2 FVKESK. The CDR3 spans 13 residues. The V and J ends lost 4 bases and 6 bases respectively, with 9 bases between them. The CDR3: CASSRGLDEKLFF. In DNA form, the CDR3 reads TGTGCCAGCAGCCGAGGGTTGGATGAAAAACTGTTTTTT.

The V gene is TRBV7-8, the J gene TRBJ2-5; D is perhaps TRBD1 (6 bases). Germline V lookup: CDR1 SGHVS, CDR2 FQNEAQ. V lost 5 bases and J 5 bases, leaving 12 bases between the germline ends. This CDR3 is 13 amino acids long. The CDR3 nucleotides read TGTGCCAGCAGCCGCCACAGGGAGGAGACCCAGTACTTC. This gives the protein CASSRHREETQYF.

This chain links TRBV12-5 with TRBJ2-3; D gene ambiguous. Germline lookup yields CDR1 LGHNT and CDR2 FRNRAP. The CDR3 has 13 residues. V gave up 2 bases and J gave up 9 bases, with 12 bases separating them. The CDR3 DNA is TGTGCTAGTGGTTTGTACAGCCCCGAAACGCAGTATTTT. Its translation: CASGLYSPETQYF. The variable domain in full, with the rest retrieved from reference TRBV12-5 and TRBJ2-3, is DARVTQTPRHKVTEMGQEVTMRCQPILGHNTVFWYRQTMMQGLELLAYFRNRAPLDDSGMPKDRFSAEMPDATLATLKIQPSEPRDSAVYFCASGLYSPETQYFGPGTRLTVL.

The chain employs TRBV10-2 and TRBJ2-7; 7 bases fit TRBD1. Trimming took 6 bases from V and 4 from J; bases not matched to a gene: 9. Germline V gene sequence: CDR1 WSHSY, CDR2 SAAADI. This CDR3 is 14 amino acids long. Here the CDR3 reads CASRETGTVYEQYV. DNA for the CDR3: TGCGCCAGCAGAGAGACAGGGACAGTATACGAGCAGTACGTC.

The chain couples TRBV6-5 to TRBJ1-5; D might be TRBD1 (6 bases). V lost 4 bases, J lost 3 bases, and 16 bases lay in between. Germline V gene data show CDR1 as MNHEY and CDR2 as SVGAGI. This CDR3 spans 16 amino acids. Here the CDR3 reads CASSSPRGGNNQPQHF. CDR3 DNA sequence: TGTGCCAGCAGTTCACCTAGGGGGGGGAACAATCAGCCCCAGCATTTT.

The chain uses TRBV24-1 and TRBJ2-3, with 13 bases that match TRBD2. This CDR3 has 17 amino acids. V shed 3 bases, J shed 3 bases, and the junction held 5 bases outside the gene matches. Per germline, CDR1 KGHDR and CDR2 SFDVKD. This CDR3 reads CATSDPGTSGATDTQYF. For the CDR3, the DNA is TGTGCCACCAGTGATCCCGGGACTAGCGGGGCGACAGATACGCAGTATTTT.

Only a few counts were recorded for this clone. The V gene is TRBV4-3, the J gene TRBJ1-2; D perhaps matches TRBD1 (5 bases). CDR3 length equals 16 residues. Trimming removed 0 bases at V and 5 bases at J, with 16 bases between. CDR1 is LGHNA, CDR2 YSLEER, per germline. CDR3 sequence reads: CASSQDVSRAGYGYTF. In DNA, the CDR3 is TGCGCCAGCAGCCAAGATGTTAGCAGGGCTGGATATGGCTACACCTTC.